The TCR beta chain under discussion was sequenced for a study of T cells in Graves' hyperthyroidism and ophthalmopathy. Authors of the study amplified TCR beta CDR3 regions from RNA transcripts. An initial round of RT-PCR targeting the TCR CDR3 relied on the HTBI primer set. MiXCR, run by TCRdb on the multiplex PCR reads, gives a single entry per CDR3 protein. The sample comprises about 400,000 distinct CDR3 sequences, around 16% of which are singletons, and 12% to 15% rests with the top ten. Graves' hyperthyroidism qualified as stable when ophthalmopathy did not progress within 18 months. Those with hyperthyroidism were 18 to 65 years old, newly diagnosed, and ill for under 2 months. Diagnostic decisions used clinical symptoms, serum thyroxine and TRAb, thyroid ultrasound and orbital computed tomography. The CDR3 is 18 amino acids. CDR1 is SEHNR and CDR2 is FQNEAQ in the germline V gene (reference sequence). V lost 4 bases to trimming and J lost 6 bases, with 24 bases between them.

This clonotype has a handful of counts. What was sequenced was blood. The origin of this receptor is a woman aged 18 to 35 with Graves' hyperthyroidism. This rearrangement joins TRBV7-9 to TRBJ1-4; TRBD1 is a possible D gene (6 bases). The CDR3 coding sequence is TGTGCCAGCAGCTCCCGATGGAAAGGAACAGGGCTGGATGAAAAACTGTTTTTT. Its protein product is CASSSRWKGTGLDEKLFF.